This is a list of T cell receptor beta chains from one sample in a study of cytomegalovirus exposure and HLA in healthy donors. Assay: immunoSEQ multiplex PCR; the TCRdb copy retains only in-frame clones and omits some. Among some 84,000 clones listed, under 95% were seen once. Sequencing was carried out using PBMCs. The origin of the receptors is a man younger than 45 in good health and CMV-seronegative. The CDR3 runs from the conserved cysteine through the conserved F or W. The D gene is left open where the match is weak. Clone size is stated in some rows and not others, as once, few, many or a class when expanded.

j_call	d_call	v_call	clone_size	cdr3_nt	cdr3_aa
TRBJ2-2	.	TRBV2	.	TGTGCCAGCCGTAGGGAGGCGAACACCGGGGAGCTGTTTTTT	CASRREANTGELFF
TRBJ1-2	TRBD1	TRBV9	.	TGTGCCAGGAGCCCGAGGGACAGGAAGAACTATGGCTACACCTTC	CARSPRDRKNYGYTF
TRBJ2-1	TRBD2	TRBV7-3	.	TGTGCCAGCGGTGGACTAGCGGGAGACGAGCAGTTCTTC	CASGGLAGDEQFF
TRBJ2-4	TRBD2	TRBV4-2	.	TGTGCCAGCAGCGCTGGACTAGCGGGGGTCGAAAACATTCAGTACTTC	CASSAGLAGVENIQYF
TRBJ2-3	.	TRBV7-2	.	TGTGCCAGCAGCTTCTCTAGGTTAGGCACAGATACGCAGTATTTT	CASSFSRLGTDTQYF
TRBJ1-5	.	TRBV2	few	TGTGCCAGCAGTGAACGAGTACGAAATCAGCCCCAGCATTTT	CASSERVRNQPQHF
TRBJ2-7	.	TRBV2	few	TGTGCCAGCACAGACAGAGCCTACGAGCAGTACTTC	CASTDRAYEQYF
TRBJ1-1	.	TRBV30	.	TGTGCCTGGAGCTGGCGGGGCACTAACACTGAAGCTTTCTTT	CAWSWRGTNTEAFF
TRBJ1-1	TRBD1	TRBV2	.	TGTGCCAGCAGGAAGGACAGGGGAGCCACTGAAGCTTTCTTT	CASRKDRGATEAFF
TRBJ2-3	.	TRBV5-1	.	TGCGCCAGCAGCTTGGGGGGCGTAGCTAGCACAGATACGCAGTATTTT	CASSLGGVASTDTQYF
TRBJ1-6	.	TRBV6-4	.	TGTGCCAGCAGCGAGGACAGCTCCTATAATTCACCCCTCCACTTT	CASSEDSSYNSPLHF
TRBJ1-2	.	TRBV7-9	.	TGTGCCAGCAGCTTAGGAACAGGCCCTCTCTATGGCTACACCTTC	CASSLGTGPLYGYTF
TRBJ1-5	.	TRBV12-1	.	TGTGCCAGGGGTGATTTGACAGGTTGGTTCGTCGTAGTCAATCAGCCCCAGCATTTT	CARGDLTGWFVVVNQPQHF
TRBJ1-4	.	TRBV2	.	TGTGCCAGCCGTTTTAATGAAAAACTGTTTTTT	CASRFNEKLFF
TRBJ1-2	.	TRBV7-9	.	TGTGCCAGCAGCCTCCAGACCAGGAGGGATGGCTACACCTTC	CASSLQTRRDGYTF
TRBJ1-6	TRBD1	TRBV10-2	.	TGCGCCAGCAGTGAAACCCGACAGGGCGGTTCACCCCTCCACTTT	CASSETRQGGSPLHF
TRBJ1-4	.	TRBV5-1	.	TGCGCCAGCAGCCCTCTTGTGGGGGCCAGGGATGAAAAACTGTTTTTT	CASSPLVGARDEKLFF
TRBJ1-5	.	TRBV4-1	few	TGCGCCAGCAGCCAAGATGGGGGCCCTGATCAGCCCCAGCATTTT	CASSQDGGPDQPQHF
TRBJ1-1	.	TRBV19	.	TGTGCCAGTAGTGCCGCCTGGGGGCGCACTGAAGCTTTCTTT	CASSAAWGRTEAFF
TRBJ2-2	TRBD2	TRBV6-4	.	TGTGCCAGCAGTGACGGGCTAGCGGGGAACACCGGGGAGCTGTTTTTT	CASSDGLAGNTGELFF
TRBJ1-6	.	TRBV7-2	.	TGTGCCAGCAGCATACAAAGAACAGGGCCACCCCTCCACTTT	CASSIQRTGPPLHF
TRBJ2-7	TRBD2	TRBV9	.	TGTGCCAGCAGCGTCGGGACTAGCGGGACCTACGAGCAGTACTTC	CASSVGTSGTYEQYF
TRBJ2-7	.	TRBV28	.	TGTGCCAGCACCCCTAATACTAGAACCTACGAGCAGTACTTC	CASTPNTRTYEQYF
TRBJ2-1	.	TRBV29-1	.	TGCAGCGTGATTGGGTCTAGCTCCTACAATGAGCAGTTCTTC	CSVIGSSSYNEQFF
TRBJ2-1	.	TRBV9	.	TGTGCCAGCAGCGTAGACGGGGACACCTACAATGAGCAGTTCTTC	CASSVDGDTYNEQFF
TRBJ2-6	TRBD1	TRBV10-3	.	TGTGCCATCAGTCCCGGGACAGGCACCCTTTCTCGGGCCAACGTCCTGACTTTC	CAISPGTGTLSRANVLTF
TRBJ2-7	.	TRBV1	.	TGCACCAGCAGCCACGCCGCGACTAGGTGGGTTGGCGAGCAGTACTTC	CTSSHAATRWVGEQYF
TRBJ2-2	.	TRBV9	.	TGTGCCAGCAGCGTAGGGGAGGCGGACACCGGGGAGCTGTTTTTT	CASSVGEADTGELFF
TRBJ1-5	TRBD1	TRBV5-8	.	TGTGCCAGCAGCTGGGGGACAGGGCATCAGCCCCAGCATTTT	CASSWGTGHQPQHF
TRBJ2-4	.	TRBV2	.	TGTGCCAGCAGCACCACCACCGGGACATTCAGAAACATTCAGTACTTC	CASSTTTGTFRNIQYF
TRBJ2-5	TRBD2	TRBV7-2	once	TGTGCCAGCAGCCCCCCGGGACTATCCCCGGAGACCCAGTACTTC	CASSPPGLSPETQYF
TRBJ1-1	.	TRBV28	.	TGTGCCAGCGTATCTATACTCGAGGTCAACACTGAAGCTTTCTTT	CASVSILEVNTEAFF
TRBJ1-3	.	TRBV28	.	TGTGCCAGCAGTTTAATAGCCGCTTCCTCTGGAAACACCATATATTTT	CASSLIAASSGNTIYF
TRBJ2-7	TRBD1	TRBV18	.	TGTGCCAGCTCAGGTCAGGGGGTATACGAGCAGTACTTC	CASSGQGVYEQYF
TRBJ2-5	TRBD2	TRBV6-6	.	TGTGCCAGCAGTTACTCCGGACTAGCGGAAGAGACCCAGTACTTC	CASSYSGLAEETQYF
TRBJ1-5	.	TRBV15	.	TGTGCCACCAGCAGACAAGACACTAGCAATCAGCCCCAGCATTTT	CATSRQDTSNQPQHF
TRBJ1-1	.	TRBV28	.	TGTGCCAGCAGCAAGGAAGGGGCTGAAGCTTTCTTT	CASSKEGAEAFF
TRBJ2-7	.	TRBV28	.	TGTGCCAGCAGCGCCAGGTCCGAGCAGTACTTC	CASSARSEQYF
TRBJ2-7	.	TRBV30	.	TGTGCCTGGAGTGTATCGGCTAGTTGGCAGTACTTC	CAWSVSASWQYF
TRBJ1-2	.	TRBV6-5	.	TGTGCCAGCAGTTACGACAGGAGCTATGGCTACACCTTC	CASSYDRSYGYTF
TRBJ1-5	.	TRBV6-1	.	TGTGCCAGCAGTGATGGCGCGGGGTGGAGCAATCAGCCCCAGCATTTT	CASSDGAGWSNQPQHF
TRBJ2-7	.	TRBV5-8	.	TGTGCCAGCAGCTTGCTCCAGGGGCTATTAGCCTACGAGCAGTACTTC	CASSLLQGLLAYEQYF
TRBJ1-5	.	TRBV5-1	.	TGCGCCAGCAGCGCGGGTGACCCCAACAGCAATCAGCCCCAGCATTTT	CASSAGDPNSNQPQHF
TRBJ2-3	.	TRBV5-1	.	TGCGCCAGCAGCCGGGACACGCTCAAGGATACGCAGTATTTT	CASSRDTLKDTQYF
TRBJ1-6	.	TRBV7-2	.	TGTGCCAGCAGCGAATTCGGACAGCTGAATAATTCACCCCTCCACTTT	CASSEFGQLNNSPLHF